This T cell receptor beta chain was identified in a study of T cell responses to AZD1222 COVID-19 vaccine. Overall study context: Researchers grouped second doses given at about 4 or about 12 weeks into one pool.

Overall study results and limits: The reported proportion of spike-specific TCRs targeting unmutated variant regions was nearly half. Elevations in Spike-specific TCR breadth and depth followed administration of two AZD1222 doses.

As for this clone: Its antigen is still unknown.

The table came from immunoSEQ multiplex PCR; TCRdb's copy has only in-frame clones and leaves some out. Among roughly 190,000 clones, roughly 88% were seen once, and the ten largest hold approximately 0.98%. Germline loops: CDR1 MNHEY, CDR2 SMNVEV (reference sequence). The CDR3 runs to 17 residues. The V gene end was trimmed by 6 bases and the J gene end by 2 bases; junction bases not matched to a gene: 15. The sequence came from an adult in good health. The chain has TRBV27 and TRBJ2-7, with TRBD1 matching over 8 bases. Here the sequenced sample was peripheral blood, taken on day 0 of AZD1222 vaccination. The CDR3 DNA sequence: TGTGCCAGCAGCTCAATATGGGGGACAGGCCGAACCTACGAGCAGTACTTC. Translation gives CASSSIWGTGRTYEQYF.